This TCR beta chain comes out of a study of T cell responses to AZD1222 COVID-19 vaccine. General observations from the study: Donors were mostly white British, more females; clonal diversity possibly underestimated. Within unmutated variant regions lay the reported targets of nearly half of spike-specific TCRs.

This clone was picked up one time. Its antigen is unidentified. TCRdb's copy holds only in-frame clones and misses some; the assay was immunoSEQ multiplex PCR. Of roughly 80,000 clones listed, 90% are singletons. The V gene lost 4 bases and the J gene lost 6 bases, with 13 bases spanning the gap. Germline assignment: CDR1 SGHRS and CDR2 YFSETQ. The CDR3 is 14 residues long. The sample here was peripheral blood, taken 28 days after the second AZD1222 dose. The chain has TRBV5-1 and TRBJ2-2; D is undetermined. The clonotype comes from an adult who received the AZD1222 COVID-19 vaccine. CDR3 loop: CASSEALTAGELFF. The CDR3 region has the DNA TGCGCCAGCAGCGAGGCCCTAACGGCCGGGGAGCTGTTTTTT.